Sequencing of this TCR beta chain was carried out in a study of OX40 agonist ivuxolimab in advanced cancers. Libraries were prepared by immunoSEQ multiplex PCR; TCRdb keeps only in-frame clonotypes and omits some of them. The sample comprises approximately 44,000 clones, approximately 90% of which are singletons, and over 12% rests with the top ten. Study results and caveats: Patients who responded partially at 0.1-3.0 mg/kg showed clonal expansion ranking among the lowest.

Details on this clone: What it binds is unknown.

The origin of this receptor is an adult with an advanced solid tumor such as melanoma, head and neck, liver or kidney cancer. The sequencing used CD4+ or CD8+ T cells sorted from blood, collected in a trial of the OX40 agonist ivuxolimab.

The CDR3 region is CASSIDAPRDRGDYGYTF. The CDR3 region has the DNA TGTGCCAGTAGTATAGATGCCCCCAGAGACAGGGGGGACTATGGCTACACCTTC. J is TRBJ1-2 and V is TRBV19; 9 bases are shared with TRBD1. Germline V gene sequence: CDR1 LNHDA, CDR2 SQIVND (reference sequence). The CDR3 loop spans 18 amino acids. V lost 0 bases to trimming and J lost 3 bases; unmatched junction nucleotides: 11.